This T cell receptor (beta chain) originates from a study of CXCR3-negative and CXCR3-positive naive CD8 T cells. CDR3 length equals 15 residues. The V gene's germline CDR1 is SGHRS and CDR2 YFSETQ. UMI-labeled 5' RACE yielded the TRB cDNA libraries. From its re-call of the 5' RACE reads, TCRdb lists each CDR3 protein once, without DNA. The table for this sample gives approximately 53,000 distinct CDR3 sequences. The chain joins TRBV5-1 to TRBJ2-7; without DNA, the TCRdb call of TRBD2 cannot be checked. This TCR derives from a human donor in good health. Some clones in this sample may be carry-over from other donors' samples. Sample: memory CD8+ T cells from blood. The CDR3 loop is CASSFSPGPTYEQYF.